These 28 T cell receptor beta chains were sequenced from one sample in a study of blood T cell repertoires in COVID-19. Repertoires were generated with immunoSEQ multiplex PCR, while TCRdb's copy carries only in-frame clones and drops some. Among 90,000 to 150,000 clones listed, 60% to 80% were seen once. Sequenced: peripheral blood. Receptors originate from a human donor in a cohort sampled during active COVID-19.

The chain has TRBV30 and TRBJ1-5, with a tentative D call TRBD1 (6 bases). The CDR3 is 15 residues long. Per the germline V gene, CDR1 is GTSNPN and CDR2 is SVGIG (reference sequence). Trimming pared 5 bases from V and 2 bases from J, leaving 16 bases between. The CDR3 bases are TGTGCCTGGCAACCCCAGGGGATCGGCAATCAGCCCCAGCATTTT. This sequence encodes CAWQPQGIGNQPQHF. The full variable domain, with the rest looked up from reference TRBV30 and TRBJ1-5, is SQTIHQWPATLVQPVGSPLSLECTVEGTSNPNLYWYRQAAGRGLQLLFYSVGIGQISSEVPQNLSASRPQDRQFILSSKKLLLSDSGFYLCAWQPQGIGNQPQHFGDGTRLSIL.

The chain combines TRBV7-9 with TRBJ2-7; 12 positions match TRBD1. CDR3 length equals 13 residues. The ends lost 8 bases at V and 4 bases at J; junction bases unmatched: 3. CDR1 and CDR2 (germline): SEHNR, FQNEAQ (reference sequence). The CDR3 DNA sequence: TGTGCCAGCCGGGACAGGGGGCAATACGAGCAGTACTTC. Protein sequence: CASRDRGQYEQYF.

The chain employs TRBV9 and TRBJ2-7, with TRBD2 matching over 7 bases. The CDR3 consists of 13 residues. Germline values: CDR1 SGDLS, CDR2 YYNGEE. V trimming: 1 base; J trimming: 3 bases; junction bases outside the gene matches: 1. The CDR3 spells CASSVSSGYEQYF. The CDR3, as DNA: TGTGCCAGCAGCGTATCTAGCGGCTACGAGCAGTACTTC.

The V gene is TRBV28, the J gene TRBJ1-2; D gene ambiguous. Germline CDR1 reads MDHEN; CDR2 reads SYDVKM. The CDR3 length is 13 residues. Trimming left V 5 bases short and J 6 bases short, with 13 bases between. This CDR3 is CASSTGSGDGYTF. DNA for the CDR3: TGTGCCAGCAGTACTGGGAGTGGGGATGGCTACACCTTC.

V and J are TRBV6-5 and TRBJ2-7, with TRBD1 identical over 8 bases. Unmatched junction bases numbered 9, after V lost 8 bases and J lost 0 bases. The CDR3 runs 15 residues. Germline CDR1 is MNHEY and CDR2 is SVGAGI. For the CDR3, the DNA is TGTGCCAGCTCTTGGGGACAGGCGAGCTCCTACGAGCAGTACTTC. It codes for CASSWGQASSYEQYF.

The chain recombines TRBV10-3 with TRBJ2-5, with 7 positions matching TRBD1. Trimming at V came to 7 bases and at J to 3 bases, leaving 8 bases not matched to a gene. In germline, CDR1 is ENHRY, CDR2 SYGVKD. CDR3 length: 14 residues. CDR3 bases: TGTGCCATCACCGAGACAGGGCTCGAAGAGACCCAGTACTTC. Its translation: CAITETGLEETQYF.

The V call is TRBV20-1, the J call TRBJ1-2, with 9 bases fitting TRBD1. The ends lost 3 bases at V and 2 bases at J; junction bases unmatched: 7. The CDR3 sequence is 15 residues long. The V gene's germline CDR1 is DFQATT and CDR2 SNEGSKA (reference sequence). The CDR3 loop reads CSASVGTGSNYGYTF. The DNA for the CDR3 is TGCAGTGCTAGTGTTGGGACAGGGTCGAACTATGGCTACACCTTC.

CDR3 nucleotide sequence: TGTGCCACCACCCCGATGACAGACAACTATGGCTACACCTTC. This codes for CATTPMTDNYGYTF. The chain links TRBV15 to TRBJ1-2; possible D gene TRBD1, 5 bases. The V and J ends lost 7 bases and 2 bases respectively, with 14 bases between them. The CDR3 has 14 amino acids. The germline V gene has CDR1 LNHNV and CDR2 YYDKDF (reference sequence).

The CDR3 coding sequence is TGTGCCAGCAGCGGGGGCATCCACGACGAGCAGTACTTC. It is translated as CASSGGIHDEQYF. The chain carries TRBV5-4 and TRBJ2-7, with D possibly TRBD1 on 6 matching bases. CDR1 and CDR2 from the germline V gene are SGHNT and YYREEE (reference sequence). Deletions cut 4 bases from V and 5 bases from J, with 13 bases between. The CDR3 loop spans 13 amino acids.

CDR3 DNA sequence: TGTGCCAGCAGCTTAAGAGGAGGCGGGGGAGGTAACGAGCAGTACTTC. This encodes CASSLRGGGGGNEQYF. The genes are TRBV7-2 and TRBJ2-7; 7 bases are a match to TRBD2. CDR3 length: 16 residues. Trimming at V came to 2 bases and at J to 5 bases, leaving 12 bases not matched to a gene. The V gene's germline CDR1 is SGHTA and CDR2 FQGNSA.

This chain connects TRBV6-1 to TRBJ1-1; 7 positions match TRBD1. Germline-derived CDR1 and CDR2 are MNHNS and SASEGT. V lost 2 bases, J lost 1 base, and 7 bases stayed unmatched. The CDR3 is made up of 16 amino acids. DNA for the CDR3: TGTGCCAGCAGTGAACAGACAGGGTGGGAGAACACTGAAGCTTTCTTT. Residues: CASSEQTGWENTEAFF.

This clone has only a few counts. J is TRBJ2-3 and V is TRBV28, with TRBD2 as a possible D gene (6 bases). V dropped 10 bases and J dropped 7 bases, with 21 bases sitting between them. This CDR3 comprises 14 residues. Germline CDR1 is MDHEN and CDR2 is SYDVKM. The DNA of the CDR3 is TGTGCCACGATGCAGACTAGAGTGGGGCATACGCAGTATTTT. This encodes CATMQTRVGHTQYF.

The chain links TRBV15 to TRBJ1-6, with D hard to call. With 0 bases removed from V and 4 bases from J, the gap between germline ends came to 13 bases. Germline V CDR1 and CDR2: LNHNV, YYDKDF (reference sequence). The CDR3 runs to 17 residues. The CDR3 sequence: CATSRDFQARYNSPLHF. CDR3 DNA sequence: TGTGCCACCAGCAGAGATTTCCAGGCCCGGTATAATTCACCCCTCCACTTT.

The genes are TRBV2 and TRBJ2-7; TRBD1 matches at 9 bases. Trimming cost V 6 bases and J 2 bases; bases outside gene matches: 8. Germline V gene data show CDR1 as SNHLY and CDR2 as FYNNEI. This CDR3 is 15 amino acids long. In DNA form, the CDR3 reads TGTGCCAGCAGAACGGACAGGGGTCTTACCTACGAGCAGTACTTC. It yields the protein CASRTDRGLTYEQYF.

J is TRBJ2-3 and V is TRBV18; the match to TRBD2 covers 11 bases. The CDR3 covers 16 residues. Germline trimming cut 4 bases from V and 3 bases from J; bases unmatched to any gene: 6. Germline CDR1 KGHSH, CDR2 LQKENI. The CDR3 reads CASSQTSGANTDTQYF. The CDR3 region has the DNA TGTGCCAGCTCACAGACTAGCGGGGCGAATACAGATACGCAGTATTTT.

The chain has TRBV2 and TRBJ2-7; TRBD2 agrees at 9 bases. The CDR3 loop spans 15 amino acids. In germline, CDR1 is SNHLY, CDR2 FYNNEI. After removal of 3 bases from V and 3 bases from J, the junction contained 6 bases not matched to a gene. The chain's CDR3 is CASSEGLAGNYEQYF. CDR3 bases: TGTGCCAGCAGTGAGGGGCTAGCGGGAAACTACGAGCAGTACTTC.

The V and J genes are TRBV30 and TRBJ1-4; 10 positions match TRBD1. Germline CDR1 reads GTSNPN; CDR2 reads SVGIG (reference sequence). V trimming: 2 bases; J trimming: 7 bases; junction bases outside the gene matches: 1. This CDR3 spans 13 amino acids. Here the CDR3 DNA reads TGTGCCTGGAGTAGGGACAGGGGTGAAAAACTGTTTTTT. This translates into CAWSRDRGEKLFF.

CDR3 in DNA: TGCGCCAGCAGCCCCCCTTCGGCAGGGCTGTATGGCTACACCTTC. It codes for CASSPPSAGLYGYTF. The chain uses TRBV4-1 and TRBJ1-2, with D maybe TRBD1 (5 bases). This CDR3 has 15 residues. CDR1 is MGHRA and CDR2 is YSYEKL in the germline V gene. The ends were cut back, 4 bases at V and 5 bases at J, with 17 bases in the middle.

The chain joins TRBV21-1 to TRBJ1-1; TRBD1, the D gene given by the table, was not confirmed from the DNA. TRBV21-1 counts as a pseudogene. The CDR3 totals 15 residues. CDR3 amino acids: CASSKRDRGLPEAFF. DNA of the CDR3: TGTGCCAGCAGCAAGCGGGACAGGGGCCTACCTGAAGCTTTCTTT.

The chain combines TRBV4-2 with TRBJ2-6; D is perhaps TRBD1 (7 bases). The CDR3 extends over 17 amino acids. V gave up 0 bases and J gave up 4 bases, with 13 bases separating them. CDR1 LGHNA and CDR2 YNFKEQ come from the germline V gene. The CDR3 coding sequence is TGTGCCAGCAGCCAAGATGGACAGGCGGGAGGGGCCAACGTCCTGACTTTC. Its protein is CASSQDGQAGGANVLTF.

The chain recombines TRBV7-9 with TRBJ2-5; D not resolved. This CDR3 comprises 13 residues. The germline V gene encodes CDR1 SEHNR and CDR2 FQNEAQ (reference sequence). Between the trimmed V and J ends, which lost 3 bases and 1 base, there was a span of 6 bases. DNA of the CDR3: TGTGCCAGCAGCTTTCCTAGCCAAGAGACCCAGTACTTC. Its translation is CASSFPSQETQYF.

The rearrangement uses TRBV6-1 and TRBJ2-7; 7 bases map to TRBD2. CDR3 length: 16 residues. Germline trimming cut 1 base from V and 0 bases from J; bases unmatched to any gene: 6. The germline V gene encodes CDR1 MNHNS and CDR2 SASEGT. CDR3 bases: TGTGCCAGCAGTGAAGGATGGGACTACTTCTCCTACGAGCAGTACTTC. Translating it yields CASSEGWDYFSYEQYF.

J is TRBJ2-5 and V is TRBV6-1, with TRBD2 identical over 9 bases. Trimming at V came to 3 bases and at J to 4 bases, leaving 9 bases not matched to a gene. The CDR3 spans 16 residues. Germline-derived CDR1 and CDR2 are MNHNS and SASEGT. CDR3 DNA: TGTGCCAGCAGTGAGCAGCGGGGGGCCAGGGCAGAGACCCAGTACTTC. Translating it yields CASSEQRGARAETQYF.

The rearrangement links TRBV28 to TRBJ1-1, with 8 nucleotides matching TRBD1. The CDR3 runs 16 residues. The V gene end was trimmed by 5 bases and the J gene end by 3 bases; junction bases not matched to a gene: 11. CDR1 MDHEN and CDR2 SYDVKM come from the germline V gene. The CDR3 reads CASSPRTGRGYTEAFF. CDR3 coding DNA: TGTGCCAGCAGTCCGCGGACAGGGAGGGGGTACACTGAAGCTTTCTTT.

This clone appeared once. V is TRBV12-3 or TRBV12-4 and J is TRBJ1-5; a possible D gene is TRBD1 (6 bases). V lost 6 bases and J lost 4, with 10 bases in between. This CDR3 is built from 13 residues. The CDR3 DNA follows: TGTGCCAGCAGCTCTGGACAGAATCAGCCCCAGCATTTT. Translating gives CASSSGQNQPQHF.

V usage is TRBV5-6 and J usage is TRBJ2-7; no definite D call. CDR1 is SGHDT and CDR2 is YYEEEE in the germline V gene. Trimming removed 5 bases at V and 5 bases at J, with 11 bases between. The length of the CDR3 is 12 residues. CDR3 coding DNA: TGTGCCAGCAGTGTTATTAGCCACGAGCAGTACTTC. It specifies CASSVISHEQYF.

The chain links TRBV24-1 to TRBJ2-2; 14 positions match TRBD2. Germline-derived CDR1 and CDR2 are KGHDR and SFDVKD. Trimming took 5 bases from V and 6 from J; bases not matched to a gene: 7. The length of the CDR3 is 17 residues. The CDR3 bases are TGTGCCACCAGTGCCGGACTAGCGGGGGGTCGGCCCGGGGAGCTGTTTTTT. Translated: CATSAGLAGGRPGELFF.

This sequence joins TRBV6-5 and TRBJ1-5; D remains unclear. The ends were cut back, 6 bases at V and 2 bases at J, with 5 bases in the middle. CDR3 length: 12 amino acids. Germline V CDR1 and CDR2: MNHEY, SVGAGI. CDR3 region: CASREGNQPQHF. CDR3 coding DNA: TGTGCCAGCAGGGAGGGCAATCAGCCCCAGCATTTT.